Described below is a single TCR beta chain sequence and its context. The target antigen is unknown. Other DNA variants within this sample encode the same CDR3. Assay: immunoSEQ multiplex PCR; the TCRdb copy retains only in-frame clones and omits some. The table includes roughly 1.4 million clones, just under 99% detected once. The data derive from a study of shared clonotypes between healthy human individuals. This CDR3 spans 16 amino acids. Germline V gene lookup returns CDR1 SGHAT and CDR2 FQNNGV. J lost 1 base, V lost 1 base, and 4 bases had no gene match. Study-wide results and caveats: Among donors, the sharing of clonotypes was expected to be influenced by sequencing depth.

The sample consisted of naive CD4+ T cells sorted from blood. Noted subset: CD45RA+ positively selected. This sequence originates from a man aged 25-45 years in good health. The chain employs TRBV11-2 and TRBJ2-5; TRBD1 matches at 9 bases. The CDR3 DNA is TGTGCCAGCAGCTTAGGTCCGGGACAGGGCCAAGAGACCCAGTACTTC. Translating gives CASSLGPGQGQETQYF.